Sequencing of this T cell receptor beta chain was carried out in a study of cytomegalovirus exposure and HLA in healthy donors. Looking at the study overall: A prior study identified 120 million or so unique TCR beta sequences from 180 million or so T cells. Within an early data release were approximately 85 million unique TCRs drawn from HLA-typed donors.

This clone is a singleton in its sample. Vbeta (60) and Jbeta (13) primers were used in the PCR. The assay was immunoSEQ multiplex PCR, and TCRdb's table has in-frame clones only and misses some. Found here are around 150,000 clones, 75% to 90% of them singletons; the top ten hold roughly 5%. The clonotype comes from a man aged 25-45 years in good health and CMV-seronegative. Input material: PBMCs.

The DNA of the CDR3 is TGTGCCAGCAGTTTATGGGCCGGGACAGGGAAAAATGAGCAGTTCTTC. Translating it yields CASSLWAGTGKNEQFF. The V gene is TRBV28, the J gene TRBJ2-1; 9 bases agree with TRBD1. Germline-derived CDR1 and CDR2 are MDHEN and SYDVKM. The CDR3 consists of 16 residues. Losses at the gene ends were 0 bases for V and 7 bases for J; bases not matched to a gene: 7. The whole variable domain, remainder taken from reference TRBV28 and TRBJ2-1, is DVKVTQSSRYLVKRTGEKVFLECVQDMDHENMFWYRQDPGLGLRLIYFSYDVKMKEKGDIPEGYSVSREKKERFSLILESASTNQTSMYLCASSLWAGTGKNEQFFGPGTRLTVL.